The clone carrying this T cell receptor beta chain has more than one count but fewer than ten. As originally analysed: Amplifying reference gene primers gave estimates of nucleated cell counts. Measured with immunoSEQ multiplex PCR; TCRdb has only the in-frame clones, and not every one. V, J and clone size derive from that table, while D and trimming were established from the DNA sequence. Of 150,000 or so clones listed, 77% are singletons. The data derive from a study of blood T cell repertoires in COVID-19. Study details: Spain, Italy and the United States supplied samples that represented acute and convalescent COVID-19. PBMCs, B-cell-depleted T cells, or T cells were the source of the cDNA or gDNA that made up the material.

The ends lost 3 bases at V and 15 bases at J; junction bases unmatched: 14. Germline loops: CDR1 LGHNA, CDR2 YNFKEQ. The CDR3 has 15 residues. Sequenced: peripheral blood. This chain links TRBV4-2 with TRBJ2-1; 10 bases map to TRBD1. This clonotype was obtained from a woman in her fifties or sixties with active or convalescent COVID-19. CDR3 region: CASSHRDRGSVLLFF. DNA for the CDR3: TGTGCCAGCAGCCACCGGGACAGGGGATCCGTTTTGCTGTTCTTC.